The 10 T cell receptor beta chains presented below share a single source sample, sequenced in a study of vaccination and CD4 T cells after COVID-19. The Oncomine TCR Beta short-read assay was what sequenced the DNA obtained from cultured CD4+ T cells. TCRdb used MiXCR to reprocess the PCR reads, holding one entry per CDR3 protein. The sample carries 9,500 to 15,000 distinct CDR3 sequences, around half recorded once. Indicated treatment: approximately 10-day PBMC culture with coronavirus spike peptide pools or control peptides (ViraFEST assay). What these receptors recognize is not known. The sample taken for sequencing was CD4+ T cells from blood, cultured in vitro. The receptor source for this set is a human donor who had recovered from COVID-19.

For this clonotype: It may be a read error: a sequence one base away is much more abundant. This chain links TRBV21-1 with TRBJ2-5; TRBD1, the table's D call, was not compared with the DNA. TRBV21-1 is an annotated pseudogene. This CDR3 spans 14 amino acids. The CDR3 reads CASGYGDRQETQYF. In DNA, the CDR3 is TGTGCCAGCGGCTACGGGGACAGACAAGAGACCCAGTACTTC.

There are a few counts of this clonotype. This chain uses TRBV18 with TRBJ2-1, with unresolved D. The length of the CDR3 is 14 residues. Germline CDR1 is KGHSH and CDR2 is LQKENI. V was trimmed by 0 bases and J by 6 bases, leaving 9 bases between them. The CDR3 reads CASSPPVFSNEQFF. CDR3 coding DNA: TGTGCCAGCTCACCACCGGTCTTTTCCAATGAGCAGTTCTTC.

There are a few counts of this clonotype. V gene TRBV29-1 combines with J gene TRBJ1-1; 7 bases are a match to TRBD1. The CDR3 length is 13 residues. Trimming removed 7 bases from V and 5 bases from J; junction bases left unmatched: 10. Germline CDR1 SQVTM, CDR2 ANQGSEA. The CDR3 reads CSGQRGRKTEAFF. CDR3 nucleotides: TGCAGCGGGCAAAGGGGGCGGAAAACTGAAGCTTTCTTT.

The chain couples TRBV6-5 to TRBJ1-6; no firm D call. The germline gives CDR1 MNHEY, CDR2 SVGAGI. The CDR3 consists of 14 residues. Trimming removed 3 bases from V and 10 bases from J, with 13 bases in between. The CDR3 here is CASSYKPLGSPLHF. DNA for the CDR3: TGTGCCAGCAGTTATAAACCCCTTGGGTCACCCCTCCACTTT.

The rearrangement joins TRBV7-2 to TRBJ1-1; D remains ambiguous. V lost 1 base, J lost 5 bases, and 11 bases lay in between. The CDR3 spans 14 residues. From germline, CDR1 is SGHTA and CDR2 FQGNSA. CDR3 bases: TGTGCCAGCAGCTTAGGTCCAAGAGGAACTGAAGCTTTCTTT. Amino acids: CASSLGPRGTEAFF.

There are a few counts of this clonotype. The chain carries TRBV6-1 and TRBJ2-5; the D call may be TRBD1 or TRBD2 (5 bases each). CDR3 length: 14 amino acids. Germline V gene sequence: CDR1 MNHNS, CDR2 SASEGT. With 7 bases removed from V and 6 bases from J, the gap between germline ends came to 18 bases. CDR3 sequence (DNA): TGTGCCAGCACCCTACCGGGGCAGGAGAAGACCCAGTACTTC. Its translation is CASTLPGQEKTQYF.

This clonotype has more than one count but fewer than ten. The chain employs TRBV20-1 and TRBJ1-6; 9 bases fit TRBD1. Trimming took 3 bases from V and 9 from J; bases not matched to a gene: 12. The CDR3 covers 16 residues. The germline V gene has CDR1 DFQATT and CDR2 SNEGSKA (reference sequence). DNA for the CDR3: TGCAGTGCTAGCCGAGGTGACAGGGGGGTAGCTTCACCCCTCCACTTT. Translating gives CSASRGDRGVASPLHF.

The chain employs TRBV18 and TRBJ2-6; 7 bases agree with TRBD1. This CDR3 is 17 amino acids long. Germline CDR1 KGHSH, CDR2 LQKENI. V was pared by 3 bases and J by 2 bases, with 7 bases of the junction left unmatched. The chain's CDR3 is CASSPYTGVAGANVLTF. CDR3 coding DNA: TGTGCCAGCTCACCTTATACAGGGGTCGCTGGGGCCAACGTCCTGACTTTC.

This sequence joins TRBV5-1 and TRBJ1-6, with D possibly matching TRBD1 (5 bases). CDR1 and CDR2 (germline): SGHRS, YFSETQ. V was clipped by 4 bases and J by 6 bases, with 17 bases between them. The CDR3 runs 16 residues. The CDR3 DNA follows: TGCGCCAGCAGCGCCCTCCAGGGTGGCGGTAATTCACCCCTCCACTTT. It translates to CASSALQGGGNSPLHF.

The rearrangement links TRBV29-1 to TRBJ1-2; TRBD1 is a possible D gene (5 bases). The CDR3 covers 12 residues. The germline CDR1 and CDR2 sequences are SQVTM and ANQGSEA. With 8 bases removed from V and 2 bases from J, the gap between germline ends came to 12 bases. The DNA of the CDR3 is TGCAGCCCGGGGGGACTGAACTATGGCTACACCTTC. Protein product: CSPGGLNYGYTF.